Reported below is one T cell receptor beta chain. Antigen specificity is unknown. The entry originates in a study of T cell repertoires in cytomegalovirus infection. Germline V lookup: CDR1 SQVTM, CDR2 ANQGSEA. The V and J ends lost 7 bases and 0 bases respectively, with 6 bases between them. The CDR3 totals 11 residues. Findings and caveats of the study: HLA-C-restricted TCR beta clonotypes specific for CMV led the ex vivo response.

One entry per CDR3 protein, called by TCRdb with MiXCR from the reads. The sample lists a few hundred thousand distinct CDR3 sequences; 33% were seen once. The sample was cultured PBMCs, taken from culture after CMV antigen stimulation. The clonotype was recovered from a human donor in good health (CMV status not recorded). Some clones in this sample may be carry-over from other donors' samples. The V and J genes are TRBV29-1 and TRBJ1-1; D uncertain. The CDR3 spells CSARLNTEAFF. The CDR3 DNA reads TGCAGCGCCAGATTGAACACTGAAGCTTTCTTT.